This T cell receptor (beta chain) was observed in a study of cytomegalovirus exposure and HLA in healthy donors. Study-wide results and limits: Many donors shared some public TCRs, even though most TCR sequences were rare. A later analysis linked a missense DCLRE1C variant to TCR beta V- and J-gene trimming. Only CMV serostatus was available as immune exposure information. Being indistinguishable, some V segments were excluded, TRBV6-2 and TRBV6-3 among them.

V gave up 3 bases and J gave up 0 bases, with 12 bases separating them. This CDR3 spans 15 amino acids. Germline-derived CDR1 and CDR2 are KGHSH and LQKENI. With respect to this clone: Its antigen remains unidentified.

Both 60 Vbeta primers and 13 Jbeta primers went into the PCR. Produced via immunoSEQ multiplex PCR; TCRdb's table is partial and in-frame only. The sample lists fewer than 200,000 clones, around 82% seen once, with 5.7% in the top ten. Material: PBMCs. The rearrangement uses TRBV18 and TRBJ2-7; D is unclear. This TCR was recovered from a middle-aged man in good health and CMV-seronegative. The CDR3 spells CASSPSVVSSYEQYF. CDR3 nucleotide sequence: TGTGCCAGCTCACCTTCGGTGGTGAGCTCCTACGAGCAGTACTTC.